These 8 T cell receptor beta chains were sequenced from one sample in a study of brain T cells in children with intractable seizures. Libraries were prepared by immunoSEQ multiplex PCR; TCRdb keeps only in-frame clonotypes and omits some of them. The table has under 150,000 clones, approximately 94% seen once. Sequenced material: peripheral blood, taken at surgery. The receptors were sampled from a boy under two years old with hemimegalencephaly and intractable seizures.

V is TRBV28 and J is TRBJ1-1, with 8 bases matching TRBD1. Germline V gene sequence: CDR1 MDHEN, CDR2 SYDVKM. This CDR3 region has 14 residues. Germline trimming cut 6 bases from V and 3 bases from J; bases unmatched to any gene: 6. In nucleotides, the CDR3 is TGTGCCAGCAGGGATTACAGGGGGGACACTGAAGCTTTCTTT. It translates to CASRDYRGDTEAFF. The full variable domain, completed using reference TRBV28 and TRBJ1-1, is DVKVTQSSRYLVKRTGEKVFLECVQDMDHENMFWYRQDPGLGLRLIYFSYDVKMKEKGDIPEGYSVSREKKERFSLILESASTNQTSMYLCASRDYRGDTEAFFGQGTRLTVV.

V gene TRBV18 combines with J gene TRBJ2-7; TRBD2 matches 8 bases. This CDR3 spans 16 amino acids. The ends lost 6 bases at V and 2 bases at J; junction bases unmatched: 12. The germline CDR1 and CDR2 sequences are KGHSH and LQKENI. The CDR3 region is CASSRVAGPLPYEQYF. CDR3 DNA sequence: TGTGCCAGCTCGAGAGTAGCGGGACCTCTCCCCTACGAGCAGTACTTC. Full variable domain (rest looked up from reference TRBV18 and TRBJ2-7): NAGVMQNPRHLVRRRGQEARLRCSPMKGHSHVYWYRQLPEEGLKFMVYLQKENIIDESGMPKERFSAEFPKEGPSILRIQQVVRGDSAAYFCASSRVAGPLPYEQYFGPGTRLTVT.

The chain uses TRBV5-6 and TRBJ1-2, with D hard to call. Deletions cut 1 base from V and 5 bases from J, with 3 bases between. Germline V gene sequence: CDR1 SGHDT, CDR2 YYEEEE. The CDR3 covers 11 residues. The DNA of the CDR3 is TGTGCCAGCAGCTTGAAATATGGCTACACCTTC. It codes for CASSLKYGYTF. The whole variable domain, remainder taken from reference TRBV5-6 and TRBJ1-2, is DAGVTQSPTHLIKTRGQQVTLRCSPKSGHDTVSWYQQALGQGPQFIFQYYEEEERQRGNFPDRFSGHQFPNYSSELNVNALLLGDSALYLCASSLKYGYTFGSGTRLTVV.

This sequence joins TRBV24-1 and TRBJ2-2; D remains unclear. Germline lookup yields CDR1 KGHDR and CDR2 SFDVKD. V gave up 9 bases and J gave up 6 bases, with 10 bases separating them. The CDR3 contains 12 residues. The CDR3 DNA follows: TGTGCCACCGACCTAGAAGCCGGGGAGCTGTTTTTT. As protein: CATDLEAGELFF.

CDR3 coding DNA: TGTGCCAGCAAAGATCTTGATCCCCAGTTCTTC. Residues: CASKDLDPQFF. This rearrangement joins TRBV28 to TRBJ2-1; D unclear. There are 11 residues in the CDR3. The germline V gene has CDR1 MDHEN and CDR2 SYDVKM. V lost 7 bases and J lost 13, with 14 bases in between.

The chain carries TRBV6-5 and TRBJ1-6; D remains ambiguous. This CDR3 comprises 15 residues. CDR1 and CDR2 (germline): MNHEY, SVGAGI. The germline V and J ends were trimmed by 5 bases and 6 bases, with 14 bases remaining between them. CDR3 DNA sequence: TGTGCCAGCAGTCTTTCCGGAGCCCTTAATTCACCCCTCCACTTT. Protein sequence: CASSLSGALNSPLHF.

The rearrangement joins TRBV19 to TRBJ2-3; 9 bases match TRBD1. From germline, CDR1 is LNHDA and CDR2 SQIVND (reference sequence). The junction had 4 bases not matched to a gene; V was cut back by 2 bases and J by 1 base. This CDR3 spans 16 amino acids. As DNA, the CDR3 is TGTGCCAGTAGTATACCGGACAGGGGAGGCACAGATACGCAGTATTTT. Translating it yields CASSIPDRGGTDTQYF.

V is TRBV7-9 and J is TRBJ2-7; D uncertain. Germline values: CDR1 SEHNR, CDR2 FQNEAQ (reference sequence). V shed 5 bases and J shed 3 bases, with 8 bases lying between them. The CDR3 runs to 12 residues. CDR3: CASSPTIYEQYF. The CDR3 nucleotides are TGTGCCAGCAGCCCTACGATCTACGAGCAGTACTTC.